These 5 T cell receptor beta chains were sequenced from one sample in a study of T cell responses to AZD1222 COVID-19 vaccine. Repertoires were generated with immunoSEQ multiplex PCR, while TCRdb's copy carries only in-frame clones and drops some. The sample lists about 140,000 clones; 91% were seen once. This specimen consisted of peripheral blood, obtained 28 days after the second dose of the MenACWY control vaccine. Every receptor here comes from an adult who received the MenACWY meningococcal vaccine as a control.

The chain has TRBV9 and TRBJ2-3, with 7 bases lining up with TRBD2. Germline CDR1 reads SGDLS; CDR2 reads YYNGEE. The CDR3 spans 16 residues. V gave up 5 bases and J gave up 5 bases; unmatched junction bases: 14. CDR3 DNA sequence: TGTGCCAGCAGTTCTTGGGGAGGGCGGCTTGGAGATACGCAGTATTTT. This translates into CASSSWGGRLGDTQYF.

The rearrangement uses TRBV24-1 and TRBJ2-2; 9 nucleotides line up with TRBD2. Germline values: CDR1 KGHDR, CDR2 SFDVKD. The CDR3 has 17 amino acids. Trimming at V came to 1 base and at J to 5 bases, leaving 7 bases not matched to a gene. CDR3: CATSDFRLAGRTGELFF. CDR3 DNA sequence: TGTGCCACCAGTGATTTTCGGCTAGCGGGGAGGACCGGGGAGCTGTTTTTT.

The V call is TRBV5-4, the J call TRBJ1-3; TRBD1 might be the D (6 bases). From germline, CDR1 is SGHNT and CDR2 YYREEE (reference sequence). Trimming took 4 bases from V and 7 from J, leaving 18 bases between them. This CDR3 contains 15 residues. The CDR3 sequence: CASSVDSGGMNTIYF. CDR3 coding DNA: TGTGCCAGCAGCGTTGACAGTGGGGGCATGAACACCATATATTTT.

The chain links TRBV7-2 to TRBJ2-1, with D perhaps matching TRBD1 (6 bases). V was shortened by 0 bases and J by 5 bases, with 11 bases between the two germline ends. CDR1 and CDR2 from the germline V gene are SGHTA and FQGNSA. CDR3 length: 15 residues. CDR3 region: CASSLARTAHNEQFF. As DNA, the CDR3 is TGTGCCAGCAGCTTAGCGAGGACAGCCCACAATGAGCAGTTCTTC.

The rearrangement joins TRBV28 to TRBJ1-6; a possible D gene is TRBD1 (5 bases). Trimming left V 6 bases short and J 13 bases short, with 13 bases between. The CDR3 consists of 12 residues. The V gene's germline CDR1 is MDHEN and CDR2 SYDVKM. The CDR3 DNA sequence: TGTGCCAGCAGCAGCCCGGGGGGTCCCCTCCACTTT. Translated: CASSSPGGPLHF. The entire variable domain, with the rest obtained from reference TRBV28 and TRBJ1-6, is as follows: DVKVTQSSRYLVKRTGEKVFLECVQDMDHENMFWYRQDPGLGLRLIYFSYDVKMKEKGDIPEGYSVSREKKERFSLILESASTNQTSMYLCASSSPGGPLHFGNGTRLTVT.